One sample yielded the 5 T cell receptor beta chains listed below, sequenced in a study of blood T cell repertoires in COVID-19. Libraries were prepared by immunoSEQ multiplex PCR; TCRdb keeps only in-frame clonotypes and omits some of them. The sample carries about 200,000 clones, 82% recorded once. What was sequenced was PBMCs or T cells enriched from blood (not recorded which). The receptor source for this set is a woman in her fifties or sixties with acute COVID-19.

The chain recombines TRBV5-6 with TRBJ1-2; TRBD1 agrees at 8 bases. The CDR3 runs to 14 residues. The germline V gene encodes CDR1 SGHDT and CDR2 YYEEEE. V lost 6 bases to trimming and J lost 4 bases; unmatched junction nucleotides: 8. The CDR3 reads CASTQLDRAYGYTF. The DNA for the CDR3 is TGTGCCAGCACCCAATTGGACAGGGCCTATGGCTACACCTTC.

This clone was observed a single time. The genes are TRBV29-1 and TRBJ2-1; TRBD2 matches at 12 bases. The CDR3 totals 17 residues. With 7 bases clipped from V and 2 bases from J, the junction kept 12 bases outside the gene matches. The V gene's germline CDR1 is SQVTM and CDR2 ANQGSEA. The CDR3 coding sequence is TGCAGCGCCGGGGGACTAGCGGGTTACTCACCCTACAATGAGCAGTTCTTC. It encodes CSAGGLAGYSPYNEQFF.

The CDR3 coding sequence is TGTGCCAGCTCACCCGGACAGCTTGAAGCCCAGCATTTT. It specifies CASSPGQLEAQHF. The genes are TRBV18 and TRBJ1-5; a weak D match, TRBD1 (6 bases). CDR3 size: 13 residues. Trimming took off 3 bases at V and 11 bases at J, with 14 bases between the two ends. Per the germline V gene, CDR1 is KGHSH and CDR2 is LQKENI.

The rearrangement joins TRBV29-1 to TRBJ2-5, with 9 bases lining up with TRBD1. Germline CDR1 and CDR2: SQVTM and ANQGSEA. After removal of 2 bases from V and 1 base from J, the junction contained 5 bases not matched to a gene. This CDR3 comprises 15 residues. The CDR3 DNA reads TGCAGCGTTGAAAGGGACAGGGTTCCCCAAGAGACCCAGTACTTC. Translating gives CSVERDRVPQETQYF.

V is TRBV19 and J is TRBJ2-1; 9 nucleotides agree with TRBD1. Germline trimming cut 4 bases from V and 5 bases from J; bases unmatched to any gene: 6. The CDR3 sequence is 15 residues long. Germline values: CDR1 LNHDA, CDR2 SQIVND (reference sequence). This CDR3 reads CASSTRQGGNNEQFF. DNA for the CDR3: TGTGCCAGTAGTACTCGACAGGGGGGCAACAATGAGCAGTTCTTC.